Below are 9 T cell receptor beta chains sequenced from a single sample in a study of OX40 agonist ivuxolimab in advanced cancers. Library preparation was by the immunoSEQ multiplex PCR assay. The immuneACCESS repertoire file appears here via TCRdb, limited to in-frame rearrangements. These files lack a portion of the clones; in checked studies, under half of the deficit traces to unresolved V genes, and the cause of the others is not known. In this sample the table shows roughly 65,000 clones, roughly 88% of which occur a single time. The biggest ten clones account for around 0.86% of the sample. Sequencing was performed on CD4+ or CD8+ T cells sorted from blood, taken in a trial of the OX40 agonist ivuxolimab. The receptors shown here come from an adult with an advanced solid tumor such as melanoma, head and neck, liver or kidney cancer.

This chain joins TRBV30 and TRBJ2-7; D call uncertain. The V end was cut by 3 bases, the J end by 4 bases, with 10 bases between. The CDR3 has 12 amino acids. Germline assignment: CDR1 GTSNPN and CDR2 SVGIG (reference sequence). CDR3 protein: CAWSQQFYEQYF. As DNA, the CDR3 is TGTGCCTGGAGCCAACAGTTTTACGAGCAGTACTTC.

CDR3 protein: CASSFSDRAWYEQYF. Here the CDR3 DNA reads TGTGCCAGCAGCTTTTCGGACAGGGCTTGGTACGAGCAGTACTTC. This chain joins TRBV11-2 and TRBJ2-7; 8 bases are shared with TRBD1. This CDR3 contains 15 residues. V was clipped by 3 bases and J by 4 bases; unmatched bases: 8. CDR1 and CDR2 (germline): SGHAT, FQNNGV.

This clone has just one count. Its ends do not fully match the called genes, so a read error is possible. This sequence joins TRBV7-7 and TRBJ2-5; 8 bases map to TRBD1. Germline loops: CDR1 SSHAT, CDR2 FNYEAQ (reference sequence). CDR3 length: 16 amino acids. CDR3 sequence: CASSSVTAGGGETQYF. The CDR3 bases are TGTGCTAGCAGCTCCGTTACGGCAGGGGGCGGGGAGACCCAGTACTTC.

The chain joins TRBV29-1 to TRBJ1-1; D uncertain. There are 16 residues in the CDR3. Germline values: CDR1 SQVTM, CDR2 ANQGSEA. The germline V and J ends were trimmed by 4 bases and 1 base, with 19 bases remaining between them. The CDR3 is CSVVTPDRFQNTEAFF. CDR3 bases: TGCAGCGTTGTAACCCCGGACCGGTTCCAGAACACTGAAGCTTTCTTT.

The rearrangement uses TRBV11-2 and TRBJ2-5, with 7 bases identical to TRBD2. V lost 5 bases, J lost 4 bases, and 7 bases stayed unmatched. Germline V gene sequence: CDR1 SGHAT, CDR2 FQNNGV. This CDR3 contains 14 residues. The CDR3 DNA reads TGTGCCAGCAGCCCCATCCCTAGCGGAGAGACCCAGTACTTC. As protein: CASSPIPSGETQYF.

The V call is TRBV5-1, the J call TRBJ2-7; 11 bases are shared with TRBD1. Germline CDR1 SGHRS, CDR2 YFSETQ. V was pared by 0 bases and J by 1 base, with 12 bases of the junction left unmatched. CDR3 length: 19 residues. The CDR3 nucleotides are TGCGCCAGCAGCTTGGCCCCCCGGACAGGGGGCAGAGGGTCCTACGAGCAGTACTTC. Translating it yields CASSLAPRTGGRGSYEQYF.

The chain is built from TRBV28 and TRBJ2-1; 7 nucleotides line up with TRBD1. The CDR3 has 16 residues. The V segment lost 6 bases and the J segment 1 base; nucleotides outside the gene matches: 9. Germline loops: CDR1 MDHEN, CDR2 SYDVKM. CDR3 in DNA: TGTGCCAGCAGATTGGACAGGCGACCTTCCTACAATGAGCAGTTCTTC. It encodes CASRLDRRPSYNEQFF.

The rearrangement joins TRBV2 to TRBJ1-5, with D perhaps matching TRBD1 (6 bases). CDR1 and CDR2 (germline): SNHLY, FYNNEI. The CDR3 is 15 amino acids. Between the trimmed V and J ends, which lost 7 bases and 1 base, there was a span of 14 bases. Here the CDR3 reads CASTRGQSSNQPQHF. In DNA form, the CDR3 reads TGTGCCAGCACGAGAGGACAGTCCAGCAATCAGCCCCAGCATTTT.

A remark on this clone: The germline gene is not matched at one end of the junction; a read error may be the cause. The chain has TRBV4-1 and TRBJ1-6, with 8 bases fitting TRBD1. This CDR3 region has 17 residues. CDR1 and CDR2 from the germline V gene are MGHRA and YSYEKL. The CDR3 nucleotides read TGCGCCAGCAGCAAAGAGACAGGGGTCTCCTATAATTCACCCCTCCACTTT. It encodes CASSKETGVSYNSPLHF.